This T cell receptor beta chain came from a study of blood T cell repertoires in COVID-19. As for the study in general: T cells, B-cell-depleted T cells, or PBMCs provided the cDNA or gDNA that served as material.

Participants' reported clinical history set cohort assignment. Recovery meant two consecutive negative NP/OP PCR tests, professional clearance, or resolved symptoms. Per the original data handling: Amplifying reference gene primers gave estimates of nucleated cell counts. Profiled with immunoSEQ multiplex PCR; TCRdb holds only in-frame clones, not every one. From that table come the V and J calls and clone size; the DNA was used to work out D and trimming. The table lists some 320,000 clones, roughly nine tenths of them singletons. This TCR was sampled from a man between 60 and 75 years old who had recovered from COVID-19. Sequenced input: PBMCs or T cells enriched from blood (not recorded which).

In DNA form, the CDR3 reads TGTGCCAGCAGCTTAGCTAGCGGGGGGACCAATGAGCAGTTCTTC. It translates to CASSLASGGTNEQFF. V and J are TRBV7-2 and TRBJ2-1; 10 bases are a match to TRBD2. The CDR3 is 15 amino acids. V lost 0 bases, J lost 6 bases, and 2 bases stayed unmatched. Looked up from germline, CDR1 is SGHTA and CDR2 is FQGNSA.